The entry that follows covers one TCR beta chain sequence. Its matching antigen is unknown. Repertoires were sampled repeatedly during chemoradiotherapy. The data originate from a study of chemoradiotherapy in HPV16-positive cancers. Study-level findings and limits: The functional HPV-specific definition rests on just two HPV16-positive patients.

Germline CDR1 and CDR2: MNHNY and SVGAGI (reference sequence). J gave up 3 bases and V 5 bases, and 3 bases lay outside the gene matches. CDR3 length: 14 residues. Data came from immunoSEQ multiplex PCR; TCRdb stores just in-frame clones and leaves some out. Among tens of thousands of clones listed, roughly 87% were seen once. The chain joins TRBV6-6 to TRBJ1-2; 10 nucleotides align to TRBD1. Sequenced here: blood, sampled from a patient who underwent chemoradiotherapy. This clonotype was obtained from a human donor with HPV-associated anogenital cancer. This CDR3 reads CASSGQGEDYGYTF. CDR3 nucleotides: TGTGCCAGCAGTGGACAGGGGGAAGACTATGGCTACACCTTC.